The 17 T cell receptor beta chains given below trace back to one sample, sequenced in a study of blood T cell repertoires in COVID-19. Produced via immunoSEQ multiplex PCR; TCRdb's table is partial and in-frame only. The data show a few hundred thousand clones, with 86% seen just once and about 5.9% held by the top ten. The source material was peripheral blood. Receptor source: a man in his fifties or sixties with acute or convalescent COVID-19.

The sample holds a few counts of this clone. The chain links TRBV28 to TRBJ1-5; a weak D match, TRBD1 (5 bases). V was cut by 6 bases and J by 3 bases, with 12 bases left in between. The CDR3 consists of 14 residues. Germline CDR1 MDHEN, CDR2 SYDVKM. For the CDR3, the DNA is TGTGCCAGCAGGACGGGCAGGGTCAATCAGCCCCAGCATTTT. Protein product: CASRTGRVNQPQHF.

The chain carries TRBV4-3 and TRBJ2-1, with D perhaps TRBD2 (7 bases). Germline V gene data show CDR1 as LGHNA and CDR2 as YSLEER. The CDR3 has 19 amino acids. V was pared by 0 bases and J by 2 bases, with 20 bases between. The CDR3 here is CASSQDSQGRGSAYNEQFF. CDR3 DNA: TGCGCCAGCAGCCAAGACAGCCAGGGGAGGGGCAGTGCCTACAATGAGCAGTTCTTC.

This clone was observed once. V gene TRBV5-1 combines with J gene TRBJ2-1; 7 bases are shared with TRBD2. The trim removed 1 base at V and 0 bases at J, leaving 16 bases unmatched. Germline CDR1 reads SGHRS; CDR2 reads YFSETQ. CDR3 size: 20 residues. The CDR3 reads CASSLIPGTTQRSSYNEQFF. CDR3 nucleotides: TGCGCCAGCAGCTTGATCCCGGGGACTACACAGAGGAGCTCCTACAATGAGCAGTTCTTC.

The V call is TRBV28, the J call TRBJ1-5; D is possibly TRBD1 (6 bases). This CDR3 has 16 amino acids. Germline loops: CDR1 MDHEN, CDR2 SYDVKM. Trimming pared 2 bases from V and 5 bases from J, leaving 16 bases between. In DNA form, the CDR3 reads TGTGCCAGCAGTTTACCTTCGGGGGGGGGCGATCAGCCCCAGCATTTT. Its translation: CASSLPSGGGDQPQHF.

The chain links TRBV7-2 to TRBJ1-1; TRBD1 is a possible D gene (6 bases). The V gene lost 4 bases and the J gene lost 1 base, with 19 bases spanning the gap. Germline values: CDR1 SGHTA, CDR2 FQGNSA. The CDR3 is made up of 17 amino acids. CDR3 nucleotides: TGTGCCAGCAGCTCCCCACTGCCCGGACAGTCGAACACTGAAGCTTTCTTT. Protein product: CASSSPLPGQSNTEAFF.

The genes are TRBV7-3 and TRBJ2-2, with D possibly TRBD2 on 6 matching bases. This CDR3 spans 13 amino acids. V gave up 5 bases and J gave up 5 bases, with 9 bases separating them. Germline V lookup: CDR1 SGHTA, CDR2 FQGTGA. CDR3 sequence (DNA): TGTGCCAGCAGCGCGACTAGTACCGGGGAGCTGTTTTTT. Amino acid sequence: CASSATSTGELFF.

This chain joins TRBV7-9 and TRBJ1-1, with 8 bases lining up with TRBD1. V trimming: 2 bases; J trimming: 6 bases; junction bases outside the gene matches: 5. This CDR3 spans 14 amino acids. The germline V gene encodes CDR1 SEHNR and CDR2 FQNEAQ (reference sequence). CDR3 in amino acids: CASSLIQGAAEAFF. Written as DNA, the CDR3 is TGTGCCAGCAGCTTAATTCAGGGGGCGGCTGAAGCTTTCTTT. The variable domain in full, completed from reference TRBV7-9 and TRBJ1-1, reads DTGVSQNPRHKITKRGQNVTFRCDPISEHNRLYWYRQTLGQGPEFLTYFQNEAQLEKSRLLSDRFSAERPKGSFSTLEIQRTEQGDSAMYLCASSLIQGAAEAFFGQGTRLTVV.

Notes on this clone: At one end, the junction sequence differs from germline, possibly due to a read error. The chain employs TRBV10-3 and TRBJ2-7; TRBD2 matches at 9 bases. Germline V gene sequence: CDR1 ENHRY, CDR2 SYGVKD. The CDR3 covers 16 residues. Written as DNA, the CDR3 is TGTGCCATCAGTGGCCGGGCCGGGACTAGCTCCGACGAGCAGTACTTC. Its translation is CAISGRAGTSSDEQYF.

The chain employs TRBV7-8 and TRBJ2-3; the D is unclear. CDR3 length equals 14 residues. V lost 3 bases and J lost 4, with 11 bases in between. In germline, CDR1 is SGHVS, CDR2 FQNEAQ. CDR3 sequence (DNA): TGTGCCAGCAGCTTTTCCAGGTTAGCAGATACGCAGTATTTT. Residues: CASSFSRLADTQYF.

This clone came up once. The CDR3 is CASSPLETSRAGELFF. DNA of the CDR3: TGTGCCAGCTCACCACTCGAGACTAGCCGGGCCGGGGAGCTGTTTTTT. The rearrangement joins TRBV18 to TRBJ2-2, with 7 bases that match TRBD2. With 1 base clipped from V and 6 bases from J, the junction kept 8 bases outside the gene matches. Germline lookup yields CDR1 KGHSH and CDR2 LQKENI. This CDR3 has 16 residues.

The chain has TRBV25-1 and TRBJ1-1; possibly TRBD1 for D (6 bases). The CDR3 is 14 residues long. Looked up from germline, CDR1 is MGHDK and CDR2 is SYGVNS. V was clipped by 4 bases and J by 2 bases, with 11 bases between them. This chain's CDR3 is CASSVTGLNTEAFF. CDR3 DNA sequence: TGTGCCAGCAGTGTGACAGGCCTAAACACTGAAGCTTTCTTT. Based on the CDR3 plus reference TRBV25-1 and TRBJ1-1, the full variable domain is EADIYQTPRYLVIGTGKKITLECSQTMGHDKMYWYQQDPGMELHLIHYSYGVNSTEKGDLSSESTVSRIRTEHFPLTLESARPSHTSQYLCASSVTGLNTEAFFGQGTRLTVV.

The chain carries TRBV6-5 and TRBJ1-3, with D tentatively TRBD1 (6 bases). This CDR3 has 13 amino acids. CDR1 is MNHEY, CDR2 SVGAGI, per germline. Trimming left V 7 bases short and J 4 bases short, with 11 bases between. The CDR3 protein is CASTTGSGNTIYF. For the CDR3, the DNA is TGTGCCAGCACCACAGGGAGCGGAAACACCATATATTTT.

The chain recombines TRBV11-2 with TRBJ2-3, with 9 bases aligning to TRBD2. V lost 3 bases to trimming and J lost 0 bases; unmatched junction nucleotides: 7. Per germline, CDR1 SGHAT and CDR2 FQNNGV. The CDR3 contains 17 residues. This chain's CDR3 is CASSFSSGDISTDTQYF. In DNA form, the CDR3 reads TGTGCCAGCAGCTTCTCTAGCGGGGACATCAGCACAGATACGCAGTATTTT.

This chain links TRBV10-3 with TRBJ2-1; D is perhaps TRBD2 (5 bases). In germline, CDR1 is ENHRY, CDR2 SYGVKD. The CDR3 is 16 residues long. V was clipped by 3 bases and J by 7 bases, with 19 bases between them. For the CDR3, the DNA is TGTGCCATCAGTGAATTAGAGGGCCGAGGTAATAATGAGCAGTTCTTC. This gives the protein CAISELEGRGNNEQFF.

This chain uses TRBV28 with TRBJ1-5, with 8 bases that match TRBD1. V trimming: 5 bases; J trimming: 0 bases; junction bases outside the gene matches: 6. The V gene's germline CDR1 is MDHEN and CDR2 SYDVKM. The CDR3 runs to 16 residues. The CDR3 sequence: CASSTNRGVSNQPQHF. The CDR3 DNA sequence: TGTGCCAGCAGTACGAACAGGGGGGTTAGCAATCAGCCCCAGCATTTT.

This rearrangement joins TRBV29-1 to TRBJ2-5; 9 nucleotides line up with TRBD2. The CDR3 totals 16 residues. Germline V gene sequence: CDR1 SQVTM, CDR2 ANQGSEA. Germline trimming cut 5 bases from V and 1 base from J; bases unmatched to any gene: 11. The CDR3 coding sequence is TGCAGCGTTCAGATAGCGGGAGAGATCCCCCAAGAGACCCAGTACTTC. Translating it yields CSVQIAGEIPQETQYF. Drawing the rest from reference TRBV29-1 and TRBJ2-5, the complete variable domain is SAVISQKPSRDICQRGTSLTIQCQVDSQVTMMFWYRQQPGQSLTLIATANQGSEATYESGFVIDKFPISRPNLTFSTLTVSNMSPEDSSIYLCSVQIAGEIPQETQYFGPGTRLLVL.

The chain joins TRBV5-4 to TRBJ2-2; 8 bases align to TRBD1. The CDR3 runs 15 residues. The ends lost 4 bases at V and 7 bases at J; junction bases unmatched: 9. Looked up from germline, CDR1 is SGHNT and CDR2 is YYREEE (reference sequence). CDR3 amino acids: CASSPPGGANGELFF. The CDR3 DNA sequence: TGTGCCAGCAGCCCCCCAGGGGGCGCGAACGGGGAGCTGTTTTTT.